These 13 T cell receptor beta chains were sequenced from one sample in a study of blood T cell repertoires in COVID-19. Assay: immunoSEQ multiplex PCR; the TCRdb copy retains only in-frame clones and omits some. This table holds 230,000 or so clones, around 83% found once. Sequencing was done on a sample of peripheral blood. The receptors were sampled from a man aged 35-49 years with active or convalescent COVID-19.

V and J are TRBV19 and TRBJ2-2; 9 bases match TRBD1. CDR3 length: 14 amino acids. Germline V gene sequence: CDR1 LNHDA, CDR2 SQIVND (reference sequence). V lost 10 bases, J lost 3 bases, and 6 bases stayed unmatched. The CDR3 DNA follows: TGTGCCACACAGGGACAGGGTTACACCGGGGAGCTGTTTTTT. Protein: CATQGQGYTGELFF.

The V and J genes are TRBV2 and TRBJ1-2, with D maybe TRBD1 (6 bases). The CDR3 has 15 residues. Germline values: CDR1 SNHLY, CDR2 FYNNEI. With 4 bases removed from V and 3 bases from J, the gap between germline ends came to 15 bases. CDR3 region: CASSVFRTVDYGYTF. CDR3 nucleotides: TGTGCCAGCAGTGTTTTTAGGACAGTTGACTATGGCTACACCTTC. The whole variable domain, remainder taken from reference TRBV2 and TRBJ1-2, is EPEVTQTPSHQVTQMGQEVILRCVPISNHLYFYWYRQILGQKVEFLVSFYNNEISEKSEIFDDQFSVERPDGSNFTLKIRSTKLEDSAMYFCASSVFRTVDYGYTFGSGTRLTVV.

This chain connects TRBV5-1 to TRBJ1-1; 7 bases fit TRBD1. The CDR3 has 16 residues. Germline V gene sequence: CDR1 SGHRS, CDR2 YFSETQ. With V trimmed by 0 bases and J by 4 bases, 9 bases remained unmatched. DNA of the CDR3: TGCGCCAGCAGCTTGGCCGGGACAGATTCAAGCACTGAAGCTTTCTTT. Translating it yields CASSLAGTDSSTEAFF.

This clone was picked up one time. The J gene is TRBJ1-2, the V gene TRBV6-6, with 8 bases that match TRBD1. There are 14 residues in the CDR3. The germline V gene has CDR1 MNHNY and CDR2 SVGAGI (reference sequence). With 6 bases clipped from V and 2 bases from J, the junction kept 5 bases outside the gene matches. In DNA form, the CDR3 reads TGTGCCAGCAGGCCAGGGGGCGCGAACTATGGCTACACCTTC. Protein product: CASRPGGANYGYTF.

The chain uses TRBV4-3 and TRBJ1-3; no definite D call. The CDR3 spans 17 residues. V was trimmed by 1 base and J by 8 bases, leaving 21 bases between them. Per germline, CDR1 LGHNA and CDR2 YSLEER. The CDR3 DNA sequence: TGCGCCAGCAGCCAAGGTTACGGAAGGAGTCAAGGTGACACCATATATTTT. Translated: CASSQGYGRSQGDTIYF.

The chain combines TRBV7-6 with TRBJ2-1; D might be TRBD1 (5 bases). This CDR3 is 14 amino acids long. Germline V gene lookup returns CDR1 SGHVS and CDR2 FNYEAQ. Trimming removed 8 bases at V and 5 bases at J, with 16 bases between. The CDR3 sequence is CASGPGALDNEQFF. The CDR3 DNA reads TGTGCCAGCGGACCTGGGGCCCTCGACAATGAGCAGTTCTTC.

The chain couples TRBV4-1 to TRBJ2-5; no firm D call. V was cut by 4 bases and J by 3 bases, with 12 bases left in between. The CDR3 is 14 amino acids. Germline V gives CDR1 MGHRA, CDR2 YSYEKL. The CDR3 is CASSLSLTEETQYF. The CDR3 DNA sequence: TGCGCCAGCAGCCTCTCCTTGACTGAAGAGACCCAGTACTTC.

The rearrangement uses TRBV19 and TRBJ1-1; a weak D match, TRBD1 (5 bases). CDR3 length: 14 residues. The V end was cut by 2 bases, the J end by 4 bases, with 11 bases between. Germline lookup yields CDR1 LNHDA and CDR2 SQIVND (reference sequence). Here the CDR3 reads CASSISWGGTEAFF. The CDR3 DNA follows: TGTGCCAGTAGTATAAGCTGGGGGGGCACTGAAGCTTTCTTT.

The chain has TRBV9 and TRBJ1-2; D remains ambiguous. Germline CDR1 SGDLS, CDR2 YYNGEE. The CDR3 has 13 residues. V lost 3 bases to trimming and J lost 8 bases, with 14 bases between them. The CDR3 sequence is CASSEDGVLGYTF. CDR3 nucleotide sequence: TGTGCCAGCAGCGAGGACGGGGTTTTAGGCTACACCTTC.

This rearrangement joins TRBV7-8 to TRBJ2-1; D remains ambiguous. V was clipped by 1 base and J by 6 bases, with 7 bases between them. The CDR3 is 13 amino acids. Germline values: CDR1 SGHVS, CDR2 FQNEAQ. CDR3 coding DNA: TGTGCCAGCAGCTTAGGCGTCGCCAATGAGCAGTTCTTC. Translating it yields CASSLGVANEQFF.

The chain carries TRBV11-1 and TRBJ1-1; D is unclear. Trimming removed 1 base from V and 3 bases from J, with 9 bases in between. The CDR3 runs to 14 residues. Germline lookup yields CDR1 SGHAT and CDR2 FQDESV (reference sequence). CDR3 region: CASSLGQFDTEAFF. As DNA, the CDR3 is TGTGCCAGCAGCTTAGGTCAGTTTGACACTGAAGCTTTCTTT.

The chain couples TRBV9 to TRBJ2-5; 10 nucleotides line up with TRBD2. The CDR3 totals 17 residues. V lost 0 bases and J lost 0; bases outside the gene matches: 5. CDR1 is SGDLS, CDR2 YYNGEE, per germline. The CDR3 here is CASSVGAGGNYQETQYF. In DNA form, the CDR3 reads TGTGCCAGCAGCGTAGGAGCGGGGGGGAACTACCAAGAGACCCAGTACTTC.

The CDR3 DNA follows: TGTGCCAGCAGCTTGGTGCAGGGGGTTGACACTGAAGCTTTCTTT. Its protein is CASSLVQGVDTEAFF. The chain couples TRBV5-6 to TRBJ1-1; 7 bases fit TRBD1. This CDR3 has 15 amino acids. Trimming removed 0 bases from V and 3 bases from J; junction bases left unmatched: 5. The germline V gene has CDR1 SGHDT and CDR2 YYEEEE.